This T cell receptor (beta chain) came from a study of blood T cell repertoires in COVID-19. The age range of participants was about 18 to 95 years, with residence in some 25 US areas. Each participant's cohort was designated according to participant-reported clinical history. There are 13 residues in the CDR3. Trimming removed 10 bases from V and 4 bases from J; junction bases left unmatched: 6. From germline, CDR1 is MNHEY and CDR2 SMNVEV (reference sequence). The authors' processing: Reference gene primer amplification gave estimated nucleated cell counts. The data were produced by immunoSEQ multiplex PCR, yet TCRdb's version contains in-frame clones alone and is incomplete. The V and J calls and clone size were taken over from that table, and D and trimming were inferred from the DNA. The repertoire has about 440,000 clones, about 85% of them found once; the top ten carry just under 2%.

The chain is built from TRBV27 and TRBJ2-7; 11 nucleotides line up with TRBD2. Input material: PBMCs or T cells enriched from blood (not recorded which). This TCR came from a woman in her late teens or twenties with acute COVID-19. This CDR3 is CATRLAGKYEQYF. The DNA of the CDR3 is TGTGCCACCAGACTAGCGGGAAAATACGAGCAGTACTTC.